Below are 8 T cell receptor beta chains sequenced from a single sample in a study of identical twins. Using its own MiXCR run on the 5' RACE reads, TCRdb lists one record per CDR3 protein. The repertoire holds 410,000 or so distinct CDR3 sequences, with under 20% as singletons. The sample comprised naive T cells sorted from blood. The source of these receptors is a man between 45 and 60 years old in good health.

The table lists this clonotype with many counts. The chain links TRBV5-1 to TRBJ2-6; unclear D gene. CDR1 and CDR2 (germline): SGHRS, YFSETQ. V lost 5 bases, J lost 2 bases, and 14 bases lay in between. This CDR3 comprises 16 residues. Written as DNA, the CDR3 is TGCGCCAGCAGTCCTTATTCGTCCCCTGGGGCCAACGTCCTGACTTTC. This codes for CASSPYSSPGANVLTF.

This clonotype has more than one count but fewer than ten. V gene TRBV7-2 combines with J gene TRBJ2-1; 7 bases fit TRBD2. This CDR3 spans 14 amino acids. The V segment lost 5 bases and the J segment 1 base; nucleotides outside the gene matches: 2. Germline V gene data show CDR1 as SGHTA and CDR2 as FQGNSA. CDR3 sequence (DNA): TGTGCCAGCAGCCCCGGGAGGTCCTACAATGAGCAGTTCTTC. It yields the protein CASSPGRSYNEQFF.

This clonotype was seen ten or more times. The rearrangement uses TRBV20-1 and TRBJ1-4; D not certain. CDR1 and CDR2 from the germline V gene are DFQATT and SNEGSKA (reference sequence). The CDR3 is made up of 11 amino acids. The CDR3 reads CSPKRDEKLFF. The CDR3 region has the DNA TGCAGCCCCAAACGGGATGAAAAACTGTTTTTT.

This clonotype appeared a few times. The chain joins TRBV27 to TRBJ2-5; 8 nucleotides match TRBD1. The CDR3 is 13 amino acids. The J segment lost 6 bases and the V segment lost 3 bases, leaving 3 bases of the junction unmatched. Germline loops: CDR1 MNHEY, CDR2 SMNVEV (reference sequence). CDR3 DNA sequence: TGTGCCAGCAGTTTGGGACAGGCGAAGACCCAGTACTTC. This gives the protein CASSLGQAKTQYF.

This chain uses TRBV5-1 with TRBJ2-5, with D perhaps matching TRBD1 (5 bases). V was pared by 0 bases and J by 1 base, with 13 bases between. Germline CDR1 SGHRS, CDR2 YFSETQ. CDR3 size: 16 residues. The CDR3: CASSLGQNTIQETQYF. The CDR3 DNA is TGCGCCAGCAGCTTGGGACAGAACACCATCCAAGAGACCCAGTACTTC.

The chain couples TRBV5-1 to TRBJ2-7; possible D gene TRBD1, 5 bases. This CDR3 is built from 14 residues. CDR1 is SGHRS and CDR2 is YFSETQ in the germline V gene. The V end was cut by 0 bases, the J end by 6 bases, with 13 bases between. CDR3 sequence (DNA): TGCGCCAGCAGCTTGGAAACAGGACACGGCGAGCAGTACTTC. Translation: CASSLETGHGEQYF.

The chain uses TRBV6-1 and TRBJ2-7; no clear D. Trimming shortened V by 7 bases and J by 1 base, and 14 bases separated the two germline ends. CDR3 length: 14 residues. CDR1 is MNHNS and CDR2 is SASEGT in the germline V gene. The CDR3 reads CASMMSGHSYEQYF. The CDR3 DNA reads TGTGCCAGCATGATGTCAGGTCATTCCTACGAGCAGTACTTC.

The chain is built from TRBV5-1 and TRBJ1-3; TRBD1 is a possible D gene (5 bases). The CDR3 is 15 amino acids. Trimming left V 0 bases short and J 4 bases short, with 11 bases between. The germline V gene encodes CDR1 SGHRS and CDR2 YFSETQ. The CDR3 is CASSLVMGPGNTIYF. In nucleotides, the CDR3 is TGCGCCAGCAGCTTGGTTATGGGGCCGGGAAACACCATATATTTT.